The TCR beta chain described here comes from a study of blood T cell repertoires in COVID-19. Under the authors' procedure: Estimation of nucleated cell counts relied on the amplification of reference gene primers. Some clones are missing from TCRdb's copy, which holds only in-frame ones; the method was immunoSEQ multiplex PCR. V and J calls and clone size follow that table, whereas D and trimming were derived from the DNA. The sample holds under 400,000 clones; under 90% are singletons and the top ten take 2.9%. There are a few counts of this clone. J lost 4 bases, V lost 0 bases, and 3 bases had no gene match. Germline V CDR1 and CDR2: MGHRA, YSYEKL. CDR3 size: 15 residues.

J is TRBJ1-2 and V is TRBV4-1, with TRBD1 matching 9 bases. Sequencing used peripheral blood. The clonotype originates from a woman aged 25 to 45 with COVID-19, enrolled during active disease. CDR3 DNA: TGCGCCAGCAGCCAAGACGGGGACAGGGCCTATGGCTACACCTTC. Translating gives CASSQDGDRAYGYTF.